This TCR beta chain comes out of a study of cytomegalovirus exposure and HLA in healthy donors. A multiplex PCR was run with 60 Vbeta primers and 13 Jbeta primers. The table came from immunoSEQ multiplex PCR; TCRdb's copy has only in-frame clones and leaves some out. The table shows 150,000 or so clones, with roughly 80% occurring only once. Per germline, CDR1 SGDLS and CDR2 YYNGEE. Losses at the gene ends were 1 base for V and 4 bases for J; bases not matched to a gene: 7. The CDR3 loop spans 15 amino acids. This TCR was sampled from a man aged 50 or older in good health and CMV-seropositive. The V and J genes are TRBV9 and TRBJ2-7; the match to TRBD1 covers 8 bases. The specimen was PBMCs. In DNA form, the CDR3 reads TGTGCCAGCAGCGTAAGGTCAGGGGGCATTTACGAGCAGTACTTC. Translated: CASSVRSGGIYEQYF.